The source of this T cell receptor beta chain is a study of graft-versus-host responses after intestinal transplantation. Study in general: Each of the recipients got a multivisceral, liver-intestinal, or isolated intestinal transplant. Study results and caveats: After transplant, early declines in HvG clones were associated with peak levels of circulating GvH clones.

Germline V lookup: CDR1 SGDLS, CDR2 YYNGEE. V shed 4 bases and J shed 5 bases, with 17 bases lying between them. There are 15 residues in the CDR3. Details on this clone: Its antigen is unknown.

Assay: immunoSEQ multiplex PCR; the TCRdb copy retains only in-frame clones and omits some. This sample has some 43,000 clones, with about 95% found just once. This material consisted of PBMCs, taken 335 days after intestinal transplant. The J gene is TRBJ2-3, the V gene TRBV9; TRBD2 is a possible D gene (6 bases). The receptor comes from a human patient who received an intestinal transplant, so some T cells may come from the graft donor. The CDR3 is CASSLGTWGGDTQYF. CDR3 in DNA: TGTGCCAGCAGCCTCGGGACTTGGGGCGGAGATACGCAGTATTTT.